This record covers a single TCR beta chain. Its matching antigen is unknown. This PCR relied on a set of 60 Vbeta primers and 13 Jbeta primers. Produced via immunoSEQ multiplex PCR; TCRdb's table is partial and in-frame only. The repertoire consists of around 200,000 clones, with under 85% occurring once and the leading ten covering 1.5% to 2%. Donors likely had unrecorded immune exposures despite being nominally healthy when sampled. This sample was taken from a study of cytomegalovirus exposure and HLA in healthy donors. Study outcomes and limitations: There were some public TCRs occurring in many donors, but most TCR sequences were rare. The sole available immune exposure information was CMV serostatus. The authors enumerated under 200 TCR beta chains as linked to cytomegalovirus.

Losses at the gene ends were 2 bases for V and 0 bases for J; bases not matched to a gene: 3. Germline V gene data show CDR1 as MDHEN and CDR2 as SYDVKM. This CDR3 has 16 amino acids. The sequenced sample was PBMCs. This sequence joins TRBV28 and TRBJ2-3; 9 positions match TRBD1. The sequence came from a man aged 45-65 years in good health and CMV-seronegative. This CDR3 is CASSLGDRASTDTQYF. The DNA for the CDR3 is TGTGCCAGCAGTTTAGGGGACAGGGCAAGCACAGATACGCAGTATTTT.